The T cell receptor (beta chain) under discussion was sequenced for a study of blood T cell repertoires in COVID-19. CDR3 length equals 16 residues. V trimming: 6 bases; J trimming: 2 bases; junction bases outside the gene matches: 9. The V gene's germline CDR1 is SGHNT and CDR2 YYREEE (reference sequence). TCRdb's table, derived via immunoSEQ multiplex PCR, lists solely in-frame clones and lacks some. The sample carries 300,000 to 450,000 clones, roughly 87% recorded once. This chain uses TRBV5-4 with TRBJ2-5; 11 nucleotides match TRBD2. Sequences were obtained from PBMCs or T cells enriched from blood (not recorded which). The source of this sequence is a woman under 40 who had recovered from COVID-19. The CDR3 nucleotides are TGTGCCAGCACCCGGAGGGTAGCGGGGGGGCAAGAGACCCAGTACTTC. As protein: CASTRRVAGGQETQYF. Filled out from reference TRBV5-4 and TRBJ2-5, the complete variable domain reads ETGVTQSPTHLIKTRGQQVTLRCSSQSGHNTVSWYQQALGQGPQFIFQYYREEENGRGNFPPRFSGLQFPNYSSELNVNALELDDSALYLCASTRRVAGGQETQYFGPGTRLLVL.